The 8 T cell receptor beta chains below were found in one sample sequenced in a study of blood T cell repertoires in COVID-19. This table comes from immunoSEQ multiplex PCR, and its TCRdb copy is limited to in-frame clones, with some not included. The table includes approximately 290,000 clones, around nine tenths detected once. The sample consisted of peripheral blood. These receptor sequences come from a woman aged 30 to 39 with COVID-19, enrolled during active disease.

The chain combines TRBV27 with TRBJ1-5; weak D call: TRBD1 (5 bases). This CDR3 spans 14 amino acids. V lost 3 bases and J lost 4, with 10 bases in between. Per germline, CDR1 MNHEY and CDR2 SMNVEV (reference sequence). CDR3 in DNA: TGTGCCAGCAGTTTTGGACAACCTAATCAGCCCCAGCATTTT. Protein: CASSFGQPNQPQHF.

The genes are TRBV2 and TRBJ1-5; D gene uncertain. CDR1 is SNHLY, CDR2 FYNNEI, per germline. Trimming took 5 bases from V and 7 from J, leaving 9 bases between them. CDR3 size: 12 residues. CDR3 DNA sequence: TGTGCCAGCAGTCTTGAGGGACAGCCCCAGCATTTT. It specifies CASSLEGQPQHF. The whole variable domain, remainder taken from reference TRBV2 and TRBJ1-5, is EPEVTQTPSHQVTQMGQEVILRCVPISNHLYFYWYRQILGQKVEFLVSFYNNEISEKSEIFDDQFSVERPDGSNFTLKIRSTKLEDSAMYFCASSLEGQPQHFGDGTRLSIL.

The V call is TRBV27, the J call TRBJ1-5, with D possibly matching TRBD1 (6 bases). CDR1 is MNHEY and CDR2 is SMNVEV in the germline V gene (reference sequence). Trimming pared 6 bases from V and 1 base from J, leaving 16 bases between. The CDR3 contains 16 residues. The CDR3 reads CASREQAGVSNQPQHF. CDR3 bases: TGTGCCAGCAGAGAACAGGCAGGGGTAAGCAATCAGCCCCAGCATTTT.

This chain uses TRBV28 with TRBJ1-4; D possibly corresponds to TRBD1 (5 bases). V was shortened by 3 bases and J by 8 bases, with 13 bases between the two germline ends. CDR1 is MDHEN and CDR2 is SYDVKM in the germline V gene. There are 14 residues in the CDR3. Written as DNA, the CDR3 is TGTGCCAGCAGTTTCCGCCAGGGCCTCGAAAAACTGTTTTTT. As protein: CASSFRQGLEKLFF.

The V and J genes are TRBV5-8 and TRBJ2-5; no reliable D call. Germline CDR1 and CDR2: SGHTS and YDEGEE. Trimming took off 0 bases at V and 0 bases at J, with 12 bases between the two ends. The length of the CDR3 is 16 residues. CDR3 region: CASSLAFSLYQETQYF. The CDR3 coding sequence is TGTGCCAGCAGCTTGGCTTTTTCACTGTACCAAGAGACCCAGTACTTC.

J is TRBJ1-2 and V is TRBV19, with D possibly being TRBD1 (6 bases). In germline, CDR1 is LNHDA, CDR2 SQIVND (reference sequence). Between the trimmed V and J ends, which lost 10 bases and 0 bases, there was a span of 12 bases. The CDR3 is 13 amino acids. The CDR3, as DNA: TGTGCCACCAAGGACAGAGCTAACTATGGCTACACCTTC. This encodes CATKDRANYGYTF.

Concerning this clone: Germline and junction disagree at one end, which may indicate a read error. V and J are TRBV7-9 and TRBJ2-1; 16 nucleotides agree with TRBD2. This CDR3 has 19 amino acids. Germline V gene data show CDR1 as SEHNR and CDR2 as FQNEAQ (reference sequence). DNA for the CDR3: TGTGCCAGCAACTTACTAGGGACTAGCGGGGGGGCCGCTTCAGATGAGCAGTTCTTC. This sequence encodes CASNLLGTSGGAASDEQFF.

This chain joins TRBV27 and TRBJ1-2; 9 nucleotides match TRBD1. Germline V gene data show CDR1 as MNHEY and CDR2 as SMNVEV (reference sequence). Losses at the gene ends were 5 bases for V and 8 bases for J; bases not matched to a gene: 12. The CDR3 has 15 residues. The CDR3, as DNA: TGTGCCAGCAGTGGGCGGACAGGGGAACCTTGGGGCTACACCTTC. Translating gives CASSGRTGEPWGYTF.